Listed here are 9 T cell receptor beta chains from one sample, sequenced in a study of technical replicates of blood from several donors. Assay used: immunoSEQ multiplex PCR; TCRdb lists only in-frame clones, some missing. The table includes about 97,000 clones, under 96% detected once. What was sequenced was T cells isolated from PBMCs. The source is a human donor in good health.

V gene TRBV19 combines with J gene TRBJ2-7, with TRBD1 matching 9 bases. V lost 4 bases, J lost 7 bases, and 11 bases stayed unmatched. The CDR3 spans 15 residues. The V gene's germline CDR1 is LNHDA and CDR2 SQIVND (reference sequence). This CDR3 reads CASSRWDRESGEQYF. In nucleotides, the CDR3 is TGTGCCAGTAGTAGATGGGACAGGGAGTCGGGGGAGCAGTACTTC.

The J gene is TRBJ2-7, the V gene TRBV5-8; 7 bases are a match to TRBD1. Per germline, CDR1 SGHTS and CDR2 YDEGEE. V was pared by 0 bases and J by 3 bases, with 12 bases of the junction left unmatched. The CDR3 consists of 17 residues. This chain's CDR3 is CASSLADGTASFYEQYF. In DNA form, the CDR3 reads TGTGCCAGCAGCTTGGCCGATGGGACAGCCTCATTCTACGAGCAGTACTTC.

The genes are TRBV28 and TRBJ2-1; 9 bases fit TRBD2. CDR1 and CDR2 from the germline V gene are MDHEN and SYDVKM. The CDR3 consists of 14 residues. The V gene end was trimmed by 8 bases and the J gene end by 7 bases; junction bases not matched to a gene: 9. CDR3 coding DNA: TGTGCCAGCGTAAAAGGACTAGCGAAAAATGAGCAGTTCTTC. Translation gives CASVKGLAKNEQFF. The entire variable domain, with the rest obtained from reference TRBV28 and TRBJ2-1, is as follows: DVKVTQSSRYLVKRTGEKVFLECVQDMDHENMFWYRQDPGLGLRLIYFSYDVKMKEKGDIPEGYSVSREKKERFSLILESASTNQTSMYLCASVKGLAKNEQFFGPGTRLTVL.

V is TRBV5-1 and J is TRBJ2-3; 7 bases fit TRBD1. J gave up 0 bases and V 4 bases, and 5 bases lay outside the gene matches. Germline values: CDR1 SGHRS, CDR2 YFSETQ. The CDR3 extends over 15 amino acids. In nucleotides, the CDR3 is TGCGCCAGCAGCGGGGGACAGTCCAGCACAGATACGCAGTATTTT. Protein product: CASSGGQSSTDTQYF.

The chain carries TRBV18 and TRBJ1-1; 8 bases match TRBD1. Germline loops: CDR1 KGHSH, CDR2 LQKENI. V was pared by 6 bases and J by 1 base, with 7 bases of the junction left unmatched. CDR3 length equals 15 residues. The CDR3 sequence is CASSAPTGANTEAFF. In nucleotides, the CDR3 is TGTGCCAGCTCGGCACCGACAGGGGCGAACACTGAAGCTTTCTTT.

The V and J genes are TRBV29-1 and TRBJ2-1, with 9 bases aligning to TRBD2. The CDR3 loop spans 13 amino acids. CDR1 and CDR2 from the germline V gene are SQVTM and ANQGSEA. Trimming removed 3 bases from V and 7 bases from J; junction bases left unmatched: 4. The CDR3 DNA reads as TGCAGCGTTGATGCGGGAGGGTTAAATGAGCAGTTCTTC. Translation: CSVDAGGLNEQFF.

CDR3 sequence reads: CASRLIRSTSTYEQYF. The CDR3 region has the DNA TGTGCCAGCAGACTAATCCGTTCGACTTCCACCTACGAGCAGTACTTC. The gene calls are TRBV11-2 and TRBJ2-7; D unclear. CDR1 is SGHAT, CDR2 FQNNGV, per germline. V dropped 6 bases and J dropped 2 bases, with 20 bases sitting between them. The CDR3 is made up of 16 amino acids.

This clone has only a few counts. V usage is TRBV7-9 and J usage is TRBJ2-4, with 8 bases identical to TRBD2. Trimming cost V 8 bases and J 3 bases; bases outside gene matches: 12. The CDR3 spans 16 residues. CDR1 and CDR2 (germline): SEHNR, FQNEAQ (reference sequence). In nucleotides, the CDR3 is TGTGCCAGCTCACTAACCGGGGGGGCCGTCAAAAACATTCAGTACTTC. This gives the protein CASSLTGGAVKNIQYF.

The gene calls are TRBV14 and TRBJ2-1; 16 nucleotides align to TRBD2. Germline CDR1 is SGHDN and CDR2 is FVKESK. The V gene end was trimmed by 6 bases and the J gene end by 3 bases; junction bases not matched to a gene: 23. The CDR3 has 23 residues. The CDR3: CASSLTWGAGTSGRAWGYNEQFF. Written as DNA, the CDR3 is TGTGCCAGCAGTCTAACGTGGGGGGCCGGGACTAGCGGGAGGGCCTGGGGCTACAATGAGCAGTTCTTC.